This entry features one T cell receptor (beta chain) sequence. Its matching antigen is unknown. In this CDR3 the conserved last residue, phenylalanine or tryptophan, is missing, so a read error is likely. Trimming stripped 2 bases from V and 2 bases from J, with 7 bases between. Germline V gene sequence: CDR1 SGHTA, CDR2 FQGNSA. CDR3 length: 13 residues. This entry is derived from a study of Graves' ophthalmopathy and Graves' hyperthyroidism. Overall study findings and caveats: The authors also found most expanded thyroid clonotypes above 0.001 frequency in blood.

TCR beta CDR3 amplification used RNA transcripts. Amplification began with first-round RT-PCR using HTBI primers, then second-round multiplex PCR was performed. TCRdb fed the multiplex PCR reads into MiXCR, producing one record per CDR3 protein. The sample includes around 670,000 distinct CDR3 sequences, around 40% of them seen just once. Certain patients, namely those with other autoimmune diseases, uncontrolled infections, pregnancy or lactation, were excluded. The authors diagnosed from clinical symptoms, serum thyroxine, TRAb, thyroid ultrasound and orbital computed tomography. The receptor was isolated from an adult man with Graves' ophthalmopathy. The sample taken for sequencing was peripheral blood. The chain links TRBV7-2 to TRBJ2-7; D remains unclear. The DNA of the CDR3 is TGTGCCAGCAGCTTAAAGGGAACCTACGAGCAGTACTCC. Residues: CASSLKGTYEQYS.